This T cell receptor beta chain came from a study of blood T cell repertoires in COVID-19. Per the original data handling: Estimation of nucleated cell counts relied on the amplification of reference gene primers. Clones were read by immunoSEQ multiplex PCR, and TCRdb kept only the in-frame ones, dropping some. V and J calls and clone size are those listed in that table; D and trimming were worked out from the DNA. This table holds 300,000 to 450,000 clones, more than 75% found once. Sequencing was performed on PBMCs or T cells enriched from blood (not recorded which). The receptor comes from a man aged 25 to 40 who had recovered from COVID-19.

In nucleotides, the CDR3 is TGCAGCACCTGGGGTGGGCCCGCAGGGGTGTATGGCTACACCTTC. As protein: CSTWGGPAGVYGYTF. The rearrangement links TRBV29-1 to TRBJ1-2, with D possibly TRBD1 on 6 matching bases. The CDR3 is made up of 15 amino acids. V lost 8 bases and J 5 bases, leaving 24 bases between the germline ends. The germline V gene has CDR1 SQVTM and CDR2 ANQGSEA. Supplemented by reference TRBV29-1 and TRBJ1-2, the full variable domain reads SAVISQKPSRDICQRGTSLTIQCQVDSQVTMMFWYRQQPGQSLTLIATANQGSEATYESGFVIDKFPISRPNLTFSTLTVSNMSPEDSSIYLCSTWGGPAGVYGYTFGSGTRLTVV.